One T cell receptor beta chain is described in this entry. These data are taken from a study of blood T cell repertoires in COVID-19. Background on the study: Donors in the United States, Italy and Spain gave samples during acute or convalescent COVID-19. PBMCs, B-cell-depleted T cells, or T cells were the source of the cDNA or gDNA that made up the material.

The germline CDR1 and CDR2 sequences are SGHNT and YYREEE (reference sequence). Germline trimming cut 4 bases from V and 2 bases from J; bases unmatched to any gene: 8. This CDR3 region has 16 residues. The data were produced by immunoSEQ multiplex PCR, yet TCRdb's version contains in-frame clones alone and is incomplete. The data contain about 65,000 clones, 93% of them singletons. The chain recombines TRBV5-4 with TRBJ2-2, with 7 bases fitting TRBD2. Sequenced: peripheral blood. The TCR was taken from a man in his 70s with active COVID-19. The CDR3 here is CASSARLAANTGELFF. The CDR3 nucleotides read TGTGCCAGCAGCGCTCGCCTAGCGGCAAACACCGGGGAGCTGTTTTTT.